This TCR beta chain was sequenced for a study of human T cells and chemical hapten exposure. Study findings and constraints: Healthy people's immune response may differ from that of the donors, who had alopecia.

The V gene end was trimmed by 2 bases and the J gene end by 6 bases; junction bases not matched to a gene: 5. In germline, CDR1 is SGHTA, CDR2 FQGNSA. CDR3 size: 14 residues. In TCRdb, the RACE reads were re-called with MiXCR into one record per CDR3 protein. The profile covers about 400,000 distinct CDR3 sequences, with nearly 6.5% appearing a single time and more than 5.5% taken by the ten largest. As for time point: patch test 2, 6 weeks after DPC sensitization. Treatment described: therapeutic diphenylcyclopropenone sensitization with weekly scalp DPC. Whole blood, unfractionated, served as the material for total RNA extraction. This clonotype has at least ten counts. Its specificity is not known.

The sample here was whole blood, taken in connection with sensitization to the hapten diphenylcyclopropenone (DPC). This clonotype was sampled from a woman younger than 30 with alopecia areata. Some clones in this sample may be carry-over from other donors' samples. V is TRBV7-2 and J is TRBJ1-1; 8 bases are a match to TRBD1. The CDR3 bases are TGTGCCAGCAGCTTAACAGGGGGTCGATCTGAAGCTTTCTTT. This codes for CASSLTGGRSEAFF.